Sequencing of this TCR beta chain was carried out in a study of T-cell reconstitution after alpha-beta-depleted transplantation in children. Unique molecular identifiers featured in how the TCRbeta library was prepared. Each CDR3 protein gets one entry after TCRdb re-called the PCR reads with MiXCR. The sample lists about 980,000 distinct CDR3 sequences, about 26% occurring once. In germline, CDR1 is MNHEY, CDR2 SVGEGT. V was pared by 10 bases and J by 0 bases, with 15 bases between. The CDR3 covers 14 residues. The clonotype was recovered from a boy in the first two years of life who had a stem cell transplant for SCID, so the T cells may come from the graft donor. The chain joins TRBV6-2 or TRBV6-3 to TRBJ1-1; possible D gene TRBD1, 5 bases. Sequencing used PBMCs, mostly from graft donor cells, obtained 360 days after TCRalphabeta/CD19-depleted stem cell transplant. Here the CDR3 reads CATKRGGVNTEAFF. The CDR3 DNA sequence: TGTGCCACGAAACGGGGGGGGGTGAACACTGAAGCTTTCTTT.